This T cell receptor (beta chain) is from a study of T cell responses to AZD1222 COVID-19 vaccine. Broader study findings: Nearly half of spike-specific TCRs reportedly target unmutated variant regions. Among vaccine-associated CD4 TCRs, coverage spanned spike, with dominance at 160-218 and 743-854. Sampling captured repertoires only after the peak T cell response.

Only in-frame clones appear in the TCRdb table, and some are missing; sequencing was by immunoSEQ multiplex PCR. Of some 98,000 clones listed, roughly 80% are singletons. CDR3 length: 16 amino acids. As for this clone: Its antigen remains unidentified.

Sequenced material: peripheral blood, taken 28 days after the second AZD1222 dose. V gene TRBV21-1 combines with J gene TRBJ2-1; no DNA check was done on the table's D call, TRBD2. TRBV21-1 is assigned pseudogene status. The sequence derives from an adult who received the AZD1222 COVID-19 vaccine. CDR3 sequence (DNA): TGTGCCAGCAGCACCTGGACTAGCGGGGACTACAATGAGCAGTTCTTC. It yields the protein CASSTWTSGDYNEQFF.